The 23 T cell receptor beta chains below were found in one sample sequenced in a study of shared clonotypes between healthy human individuals. TCRdb's copy holds only in-frame clones and misses some; the assay was immunoSEQ multiplex PCR. The repertoire holds approximately 2.5 million clones, with over 85% as singletons. The sample was naive CD4+ T cells sorted from blood. Indicated subset: CD45RA+ positively selected. The receptors stem from a man aged 18 to 30 in good health.

The genes are TRBV4-3 and TRBJ2-1; 8 positions agree with TRBD2. V dropped 0 bases and J dropped 6; count of bases not matched to a gene: 10. The germline V gene encodes CDR1 LGHNA and CDR2 YSLEER. This CDR3 spans 17 amino acids. CDR3 sequence (DNA): TGCGCCAGCAGCCAAGATAGGACTAGCCCGGGAGTCAATGAGCAGTTCTTC. Protein product: CASSQDRTSPGVNEQFF.

This clone was detected only a few times. This sequence joins TRBV7-9 and TRBJ1-5; TRBD1 agrees at 8 bases. Germline V gives CDR1 SEHNR, CDR2 FQNEAQ (reference sequence). The V segment lost 5 bases and the J segment 2 bases; nucleotides outside the gene matches: 2. The CDR3 has 14 amino acids. In DNA form, the CDR3 reads TGTGCCAGCAGCCAGGGGGCTGGCAATCAGCCCCAGCATTTT. Amino acids: CASSQGAGNQPQHF.

The chain recombines TRBV28 with TRBJ2-4, with 7 bases identical to TRBD1. The ends lost 5 bases at V and 12 bases at J; junction bases unmatched: 10. The CDR3 sequence is 13 residues long. The germline V gene has CDR1 MDHEN and CDR2 SYDVKM. CDR3 in amino acids: CASSLTYRGTQYF. The DNA for the CDR3 is TGTGCCAGCAGTCTGACGTACAGGGGCACTCAGTACTTC.

The V call is TRBV11-2, the J call TRBJ2-7; D is unresolved. The CDR3 runs 13 residues. The V end lost 6 bases, the J end lost 1 base, and 10 bases lay between the germline ends. CDR1 is SGHAT, CDR2 FQNNGV, per germline. The CDR3 DNA reads TGTGCCAGCAGTGTTGGGCGTTCCTACGAGCAGTACTTC. It yields the protein CASSVGRSYEQYF.

The CDR3 loop reads CASSVTSGTNEQYF. As DNA, the CDR3 is TGTGCCAGCAGTGTTACTAGCGGGACCAACGAGCAGTACTTC. The chain joins TRBV6-1 to TRBJ2-7, with 10 bases lining up with TRBD2. This CDR3 spans 14 amino acids. J gave up 5 bases and V 4 bases, and 5 bases lay outside the gene matches. The germline V gene has CDR1 MNHNS and CDR2 SASEGT.

The chain employs TRBV10-2 and TRBJ2-1, with 11 bases that match TRBD2. CDR3 length equals 14 residues. Unmatched junction bases numbered 8, after V lost 7 bases and J lost 9 bases. The germline CDR1 and CDR2 sequences are WSHSY and SAAADI. The CDR3 reads CASNPSGRFSEQFF. CDR3 nucleotides: TGCGCCAGCAACCCTAGCGGGAGGTTTAGTGAGCAGTTCTTC.

J is TRBJ2-1 and V is TRBV18, with 10 nucleotides matching TRBD2. The CDR3 length is 15 residues. Germline V lookup: CDR1 KGHSH, CDR2 LQKENI. Losses at the gene ends were 3 bases for V and 7 bases for J; bases not matched to a gene: 6. The DNA of the CDR3 is TGTGCCAGCTCACCTCTAGCGGGAGTGGAAAATGAGCAGTTCTTC. Residues: CASSPLAGVENEQFF.

This clone is a singleton in its sample. The gene calls are TRBV13 and TRBJ1-2; D unclear. The CDR3 is made up of 13 amino acids. Germline values: CDR1 PRHDT, CDR2 FYEKMQ (reference sequence). V was cut by 6 bases and J by 0 bases, with 8 bases left in between. CDR3 amino acids: CASSPGTNYGYTF. Written as DNA, the CDR3 is TGTGCCAGCAGTCCCGGGACTAACTATGGCTACACCTTC.

The chain couples TRBV10-3 to TRBJ2-3; D possibly corresponds to TRBD2 (7 bases). This CDR3 is 15 amino acids long. V dropped 3 bases and J dropped 3 bases, with 13 bases sitting between them. Per the germline V gene, CDR1 is ENHRY and CDR2 is SYGVKD. The CDR3 sequence: CAISDRGAPTDTQYF. CDR3 DNA sequence: TGTGCCATCAGTGATCGGGGGGCGCCGACAGATACGCAGTATTTT.

Notes on this clone: The sample carries other DNA sequences with the same CDR3. The J gene is TRBJ1-5, the V gene TRBV28; the D is unclear. The germline V gene has CDR1 MDHEN and CDR2 SYDVKM. CDR3 length equals 12 residues. V was cut by 3 bases and J by 7 bases, with 7 bases left in between. For the CDR3, the DNA is TGTGCCAGCAGTTTGGGCGGACAGCCCCAGCATTTT. Translating gives CASSLGGQPQHF.

V gene TRBV2 combines with J gene TRBJ1-1; 9 nucleotides align to TRBD1. This CDR3 is 12 amino acids long. Trimming at V came to 5 bases and at J to 7 bases, leaving 2 bases not matched to a gene. Germline V lookup: CDR1 SNHLY, CDR2 FYNNEI. CDR3 sequence (DNA): TGTGCCAGCAGTTTGGACAGGGGTGAAGCTTTCTTT. Translated: CASSLDRGEAFF.

This clone was detected once. V is TRBV29-1 and J is TRBJ2-5, with no clear D. V was cut by 7 bases and J by 1 base, with 13 bases left in between. Per germline, CDR1 SQVTM and CDR2 ANQGSEA. The CDR3 runs 13 residues. The chain's CDR3 is CSALKSFQETQYF. The DNA for the CDR3 is TGCAGCGCCCTCAAGAGTTTCCAAGAGACCCAGTACTTC.

This chain uses TRBV10-3 with TRBJ1-5; no firm D call. V lost 0 bases, J lost 6 bases, and 6 bases lay in between. Germline-derived CDR1 and CDR2 are ENHRY and SYGVKD. The CDR3 spans 13 residues. CDR3 nucleotide sequence: TGTGCCATCAGTGAGTCGACGGTTCAGCCCCAGCATTTT. Its translation: CAISESTVQPQHF.

This sequence joins TRBV28 and TRBJ2-7; 7 bases agree with TRBD1. The germline V gene encodes CDR1 MDHEN and CDR2 SYDVKM. Trimming removed 7 bases from V and 4 bases from J; junction bases left unmatched: 10. The CDR3 is 14 amino acids. The CDR3 spells CASIPGTEFYEQYF. The CDR3 DNA sequence: TGTGCCAGCATCCCCGGGACAGAGTTTTACGAGCAGTACTTC.

The chain has TRBV10-2 and TRBJ2-7; D call uncertain. V was trimmed by 4 bases and J by 4 bases, leaving 17 bases between them. This CDR3 region has 15 residues. Germline values: CDR1 WSHSY, CDR2 SAAADI. The CDR3 sequence: CASSVYGPISYEQYF. DNA for the CDR3: TGCGCCAGCAGTGTCTACGGACCCATCTCTTACGAGCAGTACTTC.

The rearrangement uses TRBV6-1 and TRBJ1-4, with TRBD1 as a possible D gene (5 bases). Germline values: CDR1 MNHNS, CDR2 SASEGT. This CDR3 contains 16 residues. Trimming removed 2 bases at V and 7 bases at J, with 17 bases between. CDR3 residues: CASSETHGWGGEKLFF. The CDR3 DNA reads TGTGCCAGCAGTGAAACCCATGGATGGGGCGGTGAAAAACTGTTTTTT.

The gene calls are TRBV28 and TRBJ1-1; D possibly corresponds to TRBD1 (6 bases). Between the trimmed V and J ends, which lost 5 bases and 11 bases, there was a span of 12 bases. CDR1 MDHEN and CDR2 SYDVKM come from the germline V gene. The CDR3 has 11 residues. The CDR3 spells CASSMGGRAFF. DNA of the CDR3: TGTGCCAGCAGTATGGGGGGCCGGGCTTTCTTT.

The genes are TRBV9 and TRBJ1-6, with D uncertain. There are 13 residues in the CDR3. Trimming shortened V by 4 bases and J by 5 bases, and 7 bases separated the two germline ends. Germline loops: CDR1 SGDLS, CDR2 YYNGEE. DNA of the CDR3: TGTGCCAGCAGCCTCGGCAATAATTCACCCCTCCACTTT. It specifies CASSLGNNSPLHF.

The rearrangement joins TRBV9 to TRBJ1-1, with 7 bases fitting TRBD1. J gave up 4 bases and V 0 bases, and 9 bases lay outside the gene matches. The CDR3 covers 16 residues. Germline-derived CDR1 and CDR2 are SGDLS and YYNGEE. CDR3 sequence: CASSVATGGTVTEAFF. CDR3 sequence (DNA): TGTGCCAGCAGCGTAGCTACTGGGGGGACAGTCACTGAAGCTTTCTTT.

The chain carries TRBV19 and TRBJ1-5, with D possibly being TRBD1 (6 bases). The CDR3 has 14 amino acids. In germline, CDR1 is LNHDA, CDR2 SQIVND (reference sequence). The germline V and J ends were trimmed by 10 bases and 0 bases, with 13 bases remaining between them. The CDR3 reads CAIGQLYSNQPQHF. In DNA, the CDR3 is TGTGCCATCGGACAGCTCTATAGCAATCAGCCCCAGCATTTT. Full variable domain (remainder filled in from reference TRBV19 and TRBJ1-5): DGGITQSPKYLFRKEGQNVTLSCEQNLNHDAMYWYRQDPGQGLRLIYYSQIVNDFQKGDIAEGYSVSREKKESFPLTVTSAQKNPTAFYLCAIGQLYSNQPQHFGDGTRLSIL.

V usage is TRBV5-4 and J usage is TRBJ1-4; the D gene is possibly TRBD1 (6 bases). The ends were cut back, 3 bases at V and 7 bases at J, with 16 bases in the middle. The length of the CDR3 is 15 residues. Germline assignment: CDR1 SGHNT and CDR2 YYREEE (reference sequence). The CDR3 nucleotides read TGTGCCAGCAGCTGGGGGCCGGGAAGGTTTGAAAAACTGTTTTTT. It yields the protein CASSWGPGRFEKLFF.

V and J are TRBV18 and TRBJ2-7; 7 positions agree with TRBD1. In germline, CDR1 is KGHSH, CDR2 LQKENI. The CDR3 totals 16 residues. V trimming: 5 bases; J trimming: 3 bases; junction bases outside the gene matches: 13. The chain's CDR3 is CASSDKQGTPFYEQYF. As DNA, the CDR3 is TGTGCCAGCTCAGATAAACAGGGGACACCATTCTACGAGCAGTACTTC.

The rearrangement links TRBV9 to TRBJ1-1; the D is unclear. V was trimmed by 4 bases and J by 4 bases, leaving 17 bases between them. The CDR3 length is 15 residues. In germline, CDR1 is SGDLS, CDR2 YYNGEE. As DNA, the CDR3 is TGTGCCAGCAGCCCTGAGGTGAGGGCCTTCACTGAAGCTTTCTTT. Translation gives CASSPEVRAFTEAFF.